The rows below give T cell receptor beta chains drawn from one sample of a study of CD8+ T cells in alopecia areata. Sequenced by immunoSEQ multiplex PCR; TCRdb stores in-frame clones only, minus some. The data show about 92,000 clones, 44% seen once. This material consisted of CD8+ T cells sorted from blood, taken at week 24, from a patient treated with tofacitinib. These receptors originate from a human donor with alopecia areata. Each CDR3 is given with its conserved first and last residue. Fields, in order: V gene, clone size, D gene, J gene, CDR3 DNA, CDR3 protein. D genes are given only for firm matches. The size field is filled for only some rows; it gives once, few, many or a size class.

TRBV9	NA	TRBD2	TRBJ2-3	TGTGCAACTAGCGGGGGGTCCGCAGATACGCAGTATTTT	CATSGGSADTQYF
TRBV4-1	NA	TRBD1	TRBJ2-7	TGCGCCAGCAGCCAAGGGCGGGACAGGGTTGGCGAGCAGTACTTC	CASSQGRDRVGEQYF
TRBV14	few	TRBD2	TRBJ2-3	TGTGCCAGCAGCCAAGATTCAGCGGGAGTCCATCTTGGCACAGATACGCAGTATTTT	CASSQDSAGVHLGTDTQYF
TRBV19	NA	NA	TRBJ1-1	TGTGCCAGTAGACCTGGGGGGGCAGACACTGAAGCTTTCTTT	CASRPGGADTEAFF
TRBV29-1	few	NA	TRBJ2-7	TGCAGCGTTGAGTACAGGGACCCCTACGAGCAGTACTTC	CSVEYRDPYEQYF
TRBV27	once	TRBD2	TRBJ2-3	TGTGCCAGCAGCCCGCTAGCGGGGCAGGATACGCAGTATTTT	CASSPLAGQDTQYF
TRBV13	NA	NA	TRBJ2-7	TGTGCCAGCAGCCCCGGACGGCTCTCCTACGAGCAGTACTTC	CASSPGRLSYEQYF
TRBV15	NA	NA	TRBJ2-5	TGTGCCACCAGCCCTGGACGGCTACAAGAGACCCAGTACTTC	CATSPGRLQETQYF
TRBV6-1	NA	NA	TRBJ1-5	TGTGCCAGCAGTGAAGCAGGGTGGGCGGCTCAGCCCCAGCATTTT	CASSEAGWAAQPQHF
TRBV6-6	NA	NA	TRBJ1-2	TGTGCCAGCACCATTGGAGGGGAGGGGAACTATGGCTACACCTTC	CASTIGGEGNYGYTF
TRBV28	NA	NA	TRBJ2-7	TGTGCCAGCAGTTTCGGCAGCCCGTACGAGCAGTACTTC	CASSFGSPYEQYF
TRBV7-8	few	TRBD2	TRBJ2-1	TGTGCCAGCAGCTCCACGGGACTAGCGGGAGGGCTCCCCAATGAGCAGTTCTTC	CASSSTGLAGGLPNEQFF
TRBV19	NA	NA	TRBJ1-1	TGTGCCAGTAGTATCGGCGGTGGCACTGAAGCTTTCTTT	CASSIGGGTEAFF
TRBV9	NA	NA	TRBJ2-2	TGTGCCAGCTCATCTGGGGAGCTGTTTTTT	CASSSGELFF
TRBV4-1	few	NA	TRBJ1-4	TGCGCCAGCAGCCCGACCAGGGGCGATAATGAAAAACTGTTTTTT	CASSPTRGDNEKLFF
TRBV9	few	TRBD1	TRBJ2-1	TGTGCCAGCAGCGTCCCCCTAACCGGGACAGGGGACACCAATGAGCAGTTCTTC	CASSVPLTGTGDTNEQFF
TRBV29-1	few	TRBD2	TRBJ2-1	TGCAGCGTTCTCCGGGGACTAGCCAATGAGCAGTTCTTC	CSVLRGLANEQFF
TRBV29-1	few	NA	TRBJ2-7	TGCAGCGTCGCCCTGGGACGGTCCTACGAGCAGTACTTC	CSVALGRSYEQYF
TRBV30	NA	NA	TRBJ2-7	TGTGCCTGGAGTGTTTCTGATACCTACGAGCAGTACTTC	CAWSVSDTYEQYF
TRBV6-1	NA	NA	TRBJ1-1	TGTGCCAGCAACCGAACCGGGGTGAACACTGAAGCTTTCTTT	CASNRTGVNTEAFF
TRBV4-3	medium-sized	NA	TRBJ1-4	TGCGCCAGCAGCCCCCGGGGTTACGAGGAAAAACTGTTTTTT	CASSPRGYEEKLFF
TRBV15	NA	NA	TRBJ2-7	TGTGCCACAGGAAAAGAAGGGCTCCCGCACGAGCAGTACTTC	CATGKEGLPHEQYF
TRBV12-5	few	NA	TRBJ1-1	TGTGCTAGTGGTTTGGGGAACACTGAAGCTTTCTTT	CASGLGNTEAFF
TRBV4-1	NA	TRBD2	TRBJ2-7	TGCGCCAGCAGCCGAGGGACTAGCGGGAAGATATACGAGCAGTACTTC	CASSRGTSGKIYEQYF
TRBV2	NA	NA	TRBJ1-1	TGTGCCAGAGAAGGGGGTACGATCACTGAAGCTTTCTTT	CAREGGTITEAFF
TRBV18	few	TRBD1	TRBJ1-3	TGTGCCAGCTCACCAAGGGACAGGGATGGAAACACCATATATTTT	CASSPRDRDGNTIYF
TRBV9	NA	NA	TRBJ2-3	TGTGCCAGCAGCGCGAGCGGTTTCGAAAGGACCTACACAGATACGCAGTATTTT	CASSASGFERTYTDTQYF
TRBV29-1	many	NA	TRBJ2-6	TGCAGCGCTCGGGGGGACACGAGCTCTGGGGCCAACGTCCTGACTTTC	CSARGDTSSGANVLTF
TRBV27	NA	NA	TRBJ1-2	TGTGCCAGCAGTCTAACCCCTGGGGGGGCCCATGGCTACACCTTC	CASSLTPGGAHGYTF
TRBV25-1	NA	NA	TRBJ2-5	TGTGCCAGCAGTCCCCCCCGTGGGGACGAGACCCAGTACTTC	CASSPPRGDETQYF
TRBV29-1	few	NA	TRBJ2-4	TGCAGCGTTGAAGAGCGGCAGACCGCGATCATTCAGTACTTC	CSVEERQTAIIQYF
TRBV7-8	NA	NA	TRBJ2-7	TGTGCCAGCAGCTTATCAGCGATCTACGAGCAGTACTTC	CASSLSAIYEQYF
TRBV6-5	NA	NA	TRBJ2-7	TGTGCCAGCAGAACCGGGACGGCCTTGGAGCAGTACTTC	CASRTGTALEQYF
TRBV13	NA	NA	TRBJ2-5	TGTGCCAGCAGCCCACCCGGGGCAAAGAAAATTCAAGAGACCCAGTACTTC	CASSPPGAKKIQETQYF
TRBV7-2	NA	NA	TRBJ2-7	TGTGCCAGCAGCTTAGACCCAGGGACCCCCTACGAGCAGTACTTC	CASSLDPGTPYEQYF
TRBV28	NA	NA	TRBJ1-1	TGTGCCAGCAGTTTATTAATCCCAGGGCCCATGAACACTGAAGCTTTCTTT	CASSLLIPGPMNTEAFF
TRBV2	NA	NA	TRBJ1-5	TGTGCCAGCAGCGAGCCTTACGAGGTATTTGGCAATCAGCCCCAGCATTTT	CASSEPYEVFGNQPQHF
TRBV7-9	NA	TRBD2	TRBJ2-1	TGTGCCAGCAGCTCCCCGGGACTAGCGGGAAACAATGAGCAGTTCTTC	CASSSPGLAGNNEQFF
TRBV23-1	few	NA	TRBJ1-4	TGCGCCAGCAGTCCGCGACACGGGTCTAATGAAAAACTGTTTTTT	CASSPRHGSNEKLFF
TRBV29-1	NA	TRBD2	TRBJ2-7	TGCAGCGTGGAAACTAGCGGGAGTTTGGGCGAGCAGTACTTC	CSVETSGSLGEQYF
TRBV4-2	few	TRBD2	TRBJ2-4	TGTGCCAGCAGCCAAGAGGTAGCGGGAGGGCGTGGCATTCAGTACTTC	CASSQEVAGGRGIQYF
TRBV28	few	TRBD1	TRBJ1-1	TGTGCCAGCAGTTTCGGACAGGGGTTTTCGGGGTATGAAGCTTTCTTT	CASSFGQGFSGYEAFF
TRBV7-6	few	NA	TRBJ2-1	TGTGCCAGCAGTTACACACGGGAAGGCAATGAGCAGTTCTTC	CASSYTREGNEQFF
TRBV2	NA	NA	TRBJ2-7	TGTGCCAGCAGGGCCAGGACGTCCTACGAGCAGTACTTC	CASRARTSYEQYF
TRBV11-2	few	TRBD1	TRBJ1-1	TGTGCCAGCAGCTTAGAGGTCACAGGGGTCACTGAAGCTTTCTTT	CASSLEVTGVTEAFF
TRBV7-9	NA	NA	TRBJ1-5	TGTGCCAGCAGTAGCGGCAATCAGCCCCAGCATTTT	CASSSGNQPQHF
TRBV7-9	few	NA	TRBJ2-1	TGTGCCAGCAGCCTTCAGATGGGAGAGCAGTTCTTC	CASSLQMGEQFF
TRBV5-1	NA	TRBD2	TRBJ2-2	TGCGCCAGCAGCGGGGGGACTAGCGGAATGCCCGAGGAGCTGTTTTTT	CASSGGTSGMPEELFF
TRBV9	NA	TRBD2	TRBJ2-7	TGTGCCAGCAGCGGGGGACTAGCGGGACTCAACGAGCAGTACTTC	CASSGGLAGLNEQYF
TRBV11-2	NA	NA	TRBJ1-1	TGTGCCAGCAGCCTGTGGACCGCCGAAGCTTTCTTT	CASSLWTAEAFF
TRBV28	NA	NA	TRBJ2-5	TGTGCCAGCAGTCCCCCGGCGCAAGAGACCCAGTACTTC	CASSPPAQETQYF
TRBV29-1	NA	TRBD1	TRBJ2-3	TGCAGCGTTGCAGTCAGGGGGTTCACAGATACGCAGTATTTT	CSVAVRGFTDTQYF
TRBV20-1	NA	NA	TRBJ2-1	TGCAGTGCTAGATGGGGCGGTGAGCAGTTCTTC	CSARWGGEQFF
TRBV4-1	NA	NA	TRBJ2-5	TGCGCCAGCAGCCAGACGTGGGGGGAAGAGACCCAGTACTTC	CASSQTWGEETQYF
TRBV14	few	NA	TRBJ1-2	TGTGCCAGCAGCCCCGGACCGAACTATGGCTACACCTTC	CASSPGPNYGYTF
TRBV19	NA	NA	TRBJ2-7	TGTGCCAGTTCCGACAGGGGAGGGCTCGAGCAGTACTTC	CASSDRGGLEQYF
TRBV5-1	NA	NA	TRBJ2-1	TGCGCCAGCAGCTTGGACCAGGGTGGGATATACAATGAGCAGTTCTTC	CASSLDQGGIYNEQFF
TRBV9	NA	NA	TRBJ2-2	TGTGCCAGCAGCGTCACACCGGGACACCGCAGCGTCACCACCGGGGAGCTGTTTTTT	CASSVTPGHRSVTTGELFF
TRBV7-8	few	NA	TRBJ2-2	TGTGCCAGCAGCTTAGTTTCCGGGGAGCTGTTTTTT	CASSLVSGELFF